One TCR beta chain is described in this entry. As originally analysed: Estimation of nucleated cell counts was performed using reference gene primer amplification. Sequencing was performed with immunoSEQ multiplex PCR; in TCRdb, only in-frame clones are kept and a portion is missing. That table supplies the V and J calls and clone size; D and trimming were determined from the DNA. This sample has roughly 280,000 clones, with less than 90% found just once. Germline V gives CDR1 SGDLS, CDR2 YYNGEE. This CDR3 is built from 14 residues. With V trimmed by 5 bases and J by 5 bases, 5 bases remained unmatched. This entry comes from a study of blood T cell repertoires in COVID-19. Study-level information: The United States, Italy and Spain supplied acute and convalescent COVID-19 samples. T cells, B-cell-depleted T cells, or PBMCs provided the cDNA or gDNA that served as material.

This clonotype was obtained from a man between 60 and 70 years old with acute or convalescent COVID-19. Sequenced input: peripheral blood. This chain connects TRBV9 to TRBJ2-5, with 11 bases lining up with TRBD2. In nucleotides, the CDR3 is TGTGCCAGCAGTGCGACTAGCGGGGACGAGACCCAGTACTTC. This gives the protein CASSATSGDETQYF.